This T cell receptor (beta chain) was found in a study of blood T cell repertoires in COVID-19 (dated by TCRdb to 2020 to 2021). Concerning the study at large: Samples from collaborators originated in the United States, Italy and Spain and spanned both the acute and convalescent phases of COVID-19. The material from the prospective study consisted of cDNA or gDNA derived from T cells, B-cell-depleted T cells, or PBMCs. Deeply sampled blood TCRbeta repertoires from subjects exposed to, actively infected with, or recovered from COVID-19 were included in the dataset. The repertoires were released in a freely available public database intended as a resource for research on the immune response to SARS-CoV-2. The samples were drawn from two sources: the first 160 participants of the ongoing ImmuneRACE study, and 950 to 1,500 subjects contributed by 6 global collaborators. A de-identified subject ID, COVID-19 status, age in years and sex were almost always included in the sample metadata. Where available, HLA class I and class II types were taken from metadata supplied by the sample provider and were not determined by assay-based typing.

TCRbeta CDR3 regions were amplified from genomic DNA by means of the immunoSEQ Assay, a bias-controlled multiplex PCR. The study's processing was this. Nucleated cell counts per sample were estimated from amplification of reference gene primers within the assay. Sequence reads were collapsed and filtered to measure the absolute abundance of every unique TCRbeta CDR3 rearrangement. Productive Simpson clonality was computed per sample as the square root of Simpson's diversity index over productive rearrangements. TCRdb provides this immuneACCESS table in a form limited to in-frame rearrangements. Some clones are lacking; in checked studies, under half of them reflect an unresolved V gene, and why the rest are absent is not known. V and J calls and clone size are as listed in that table; D and trimming were resolved from the DNA. This sample gives some 500,000 clones in total; roughly 90% of them show up just once. 1.5% to 2% of the sample is in the top ten clones.

From the cysteine through the phenylalanine, the CDR3 covers 14 amino acids. The only DNA kept is the CDR3, 42 bases in frame from the first base. For this chain, trimming is 4 bases at the V end and 1 base at the J end, and the number of junction bases without a gene match is 1. CDR1 is given as LNHDA and CDR2 as SQIVND, both from the germline V gene (reference sequence). Results the study describes overall, beyond this receptor: The quantity of clinical and demographic metadata differed by source and by participant and was supplied without curation.

In the prospective study, participants were about 18 to 100 years old, resided in approximately 22 geographic areas of the United States, and were enrolled through a virtual design. Cohort assignment in the prospective study relied on participant-reported clinical history from a screening survey and a study questionnaire. Recovered participants in ImmuneRACE Cohort 3 were defined as having two consecutive negative NP/OP PCR tests, clearance from a healthcare professional, or resolution of symptoms. Mobile phlebotomists in the prospective study collected whole blood, serum and a nasopharyngeal or oropharyngeal swab from every participant. Prospective study participants could optionally give additional blood draws and questionnaires over an approximately 2-month period. Before DNA extraction, prospective study blood samples were shipped either frozen or at room temperature. This clone was seen more than once but under ten times. Its antigen is currently not known. Qualities for individual bases were not recorded, and no much larger clone is one base off.

The chain is encoded by TRBV19 joined to TRBJ2-3; TRBD1 agrees with 8 junctional bases. The source material was PBMCs or T cells enriched from blood (not recorded which). The TCR sequence derives from a woman between 40 and 50 years old who had recovered from COVID-19. The nucleotide sequence is TGTGCCAGTAGTAAGGGACAGGGCACAGATACGCAGTATTTT. It translates to CASSKGQGTDTQYF.